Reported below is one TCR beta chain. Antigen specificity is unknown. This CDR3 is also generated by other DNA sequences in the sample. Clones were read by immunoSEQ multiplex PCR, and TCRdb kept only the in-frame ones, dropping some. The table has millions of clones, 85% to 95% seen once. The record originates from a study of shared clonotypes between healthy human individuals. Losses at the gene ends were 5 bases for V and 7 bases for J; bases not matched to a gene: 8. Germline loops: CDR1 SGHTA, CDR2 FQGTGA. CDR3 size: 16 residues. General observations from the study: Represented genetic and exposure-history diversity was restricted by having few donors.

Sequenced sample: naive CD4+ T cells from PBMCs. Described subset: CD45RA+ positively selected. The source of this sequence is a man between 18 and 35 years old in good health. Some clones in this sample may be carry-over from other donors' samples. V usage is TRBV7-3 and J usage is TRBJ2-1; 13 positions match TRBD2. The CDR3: CASSPPGLAGNNEQFF. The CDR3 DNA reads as TGTGCCAGCAGCCCTCCGGGACTAGCGGGAAATAATGAGCAGTTCTTC. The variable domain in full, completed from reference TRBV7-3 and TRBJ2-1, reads GAGVSQTPSNKVTEKGKYVELRCDPISGHTALYWYRQSLGQGPEFLIYFQGTGAADDSGLPNDRFFAVRPEGSVSTLKIQRTERGDSAVYLCASSPPGLAGNNEQFFGPGTRLTVL.